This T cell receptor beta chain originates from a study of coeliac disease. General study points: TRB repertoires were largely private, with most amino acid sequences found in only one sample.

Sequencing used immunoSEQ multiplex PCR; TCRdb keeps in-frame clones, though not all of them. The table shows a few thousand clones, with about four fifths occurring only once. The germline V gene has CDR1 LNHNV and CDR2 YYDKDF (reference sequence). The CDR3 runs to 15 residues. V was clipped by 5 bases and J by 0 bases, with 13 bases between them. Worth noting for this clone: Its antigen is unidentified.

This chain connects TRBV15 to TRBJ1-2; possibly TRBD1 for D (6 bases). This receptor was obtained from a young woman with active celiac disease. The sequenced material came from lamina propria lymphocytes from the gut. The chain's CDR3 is CATSAGDTSNYGYTF. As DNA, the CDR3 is TGTGCCACCAGCGCCGGGGACACCTCTAACTATGGCTACACCTTC.